Each of the 4 T cell receptor beta chains below was sequenced from the same sample in a study of blood T cells in healthy people across ages (dated by TCRdb to between 2014 and 2017). To prepare the library, 5' RACE was applied. Instrument on record: Illumina HiSeq 2500. A second PCR of about 6 to 12 cycles was run with a J-beta primer mix and a sample-barcoded 5' primer. Using fastp at Q25 and MiXCR, TCRdb reprocessed the public reads and kept productive beta chains. Identical CDR3 protein sequences are pooled into one entry, listed with their most common genes and DNA. This sample lists around 800,000 distinct CDR3 sequences; about 26% were detected once. Approximately 2.9% of the sample lies in the top ten. The data were also submitted as part of a second study, on T cells of mothers and their children.

Sequenced input: blood. The receptors derive from a boy aged 5-17 years in good health.

For the CDR3, the DNA is TGCAGTGCTAACCTGGGGGCCTACGAGCAGTACTTC. Amino acids: CSANLGAYEQYF. The chain combines TRBV20-1 with TRBJ2-7; D tentatively fits TRBD1 or TRBD2 (5 bases each). Germline loops: CDR1 DFQATT, CDR2 SNEGSKA (reference sequence). The CDR3 consists of 12 residues. The V end was cut by 4 bases, the J end by 2 bases, with 9 bases between.

A note on this clonotype: Its ends do not fully match the called genes, so a read error is possible. This CDR3 reads CTSSLNRQTQYF. The DNA for the CDR3 is TGTACCAGCAGTTTGAATCGCCAGACCCAGTACTTC. V and J are TRBV12-3 or TRBV12-4 and TRBJ2-5; D is undetermined. The CDR3 covers 12 residues.

V gene TRBV11-2 combines with J gene TRBJ2-7; a possible D gene is TRBD2 (7 bases). The J call may be faulty, since TRBJ2-5 better matches the DNA end. This CDR3 spans 15 amino acids. Germline CDR1 reads SGHAT; CDR2 reads FQNNGV. CDR3 region: CASSTVRGPQETQYF. The DNA of the CDR3 is TGTGCCAGCAGCACGGTGCGGGGGCCGCAAGAGACCCAGTACTTC.

The chain combines TRBV6-5 with TRBJ2-1; possible D gene TRBD1, 6 bases. V was cut by 0 bases and J by 2 bases, with 11 bases left in between. This CDR3 spans 16 amino acids. CDR1 MNHEY and CDR2 SVGAGI come from the germline V gene. Here the CDR3 reads CASSYSRQEPYNEQFF. The CDR3 nucleotides read TGTGCCAGCAGTTACTCGCGACAGGAACCCTACAATGAGCAGTTCTTC.